The 13 T cell receptor beta chains given below trace back to one sample, sequenced in a study of cytomegalovirus exposure and HLA in healthy donors. Libraries were prepared by immunoSEQ multiplex PCR; TCRdb keeps only in-frame clonotypes and omits some of them. The repertoire consists of roughly 98,000 clones, with more than 75% occurring once and the leading ten covering about 5.7%. Sequenced sample: PBMCs. Receptors were obtained from a man aged 18 to 35 in good health and CMV-seropositive.

V is TRBV4-2 and J is TRBJ1-5; the D is unclear. This CDR3 contains 15 residues. Trimming took 1 base from V and 0 from J, leaving 7 bases between them. CDR1 and CDR2 from the germline V gene are LGHNA and YNFKEQ. DNA of the CDR3: TGTGCCAGCAGCCAAGTGGTAGATAGCAATCAGCCCCAGCATTTT. Amino acid sequence: CASSQVVDSNQPQHF.

Regarding this clone: Different DNA sequences within this sample yield the same CDR3. The rearrangement links TRBV6-6 to TRBJ2-7, with TRBD1 identical over 11 bases. J lost 4 bases, V lost 5 bases, and 1 base had no gene match. Germline CDR1 MNHNY, CDR2 SVGAGI (reference sequence). This CDR3 comprises 13 residues. The CDR3 spells CASSRDRGYEQYF. The CDR3 DNA follows: TGTGCCAGCAGTCGGGACAGGGGGTACGAGCAGTACTTC.

This CDR3 reads CASSLAQSGTVGTEAFF. The CDR3 DNA follows: TGTGCCAGCAGCTTGGCCCAATCCGGGACAGTGGGCACTGAAGCTTTCTTT. This sequence joins TRBV5-6 and TRBJ1-1, with 7 positions matching TRBD1. The CDR3 length is 17 residues. V lost 0 bases to trimming and J lost 4 bases; unmatched junction nucleotides: 12. Germline CDR1 and CDR2: SGHDT and YYEEEE.

This clone was found once. The gene calls are TRBV2 and TRBJ2-1; 7 nucleotides align to TRBD1. This CDR3 has 14 amino acids. Trimming cost V 4 bases and J 2 bases; bases outside gene matches: 2. Per the germline V gene, CDR1 is SNHLY and CDR2 is FYNNEI. This CDR3 is CASSVGTAYNEQFF. CDR3 coding DNA: TGTGCCAGCAGTGTAGGGACAGCCTACAATGAGCAGTTCTTC.

This clone appeared a single time. This chain uses TRBV29-1 with TRBJ2-1; 8 nucleotides align to TRBD2. The germline V gene encodes CDR1 SQVTM and CDR2 ANQGSEA. The CDR3 sequence is 12 residues long. Trimming took 4 bases from V and 6 from J; bases not matched to a gene: 2. CDR3 sequence: CSVALAGNEQFF. In nucleotides, the CDR3 is TGCAGCGTTGCTCTAGCGGGCAATGAGCAGTTCTTC.

The chain joins TRBV18 to TRBJ2-3, with 7 bases fitting TRBD1. The germline CDR1 and CDR2 sequences are KGHSH and LQKENI. The ends lost 3 bases at V and 4 bases at J; junction bases unmatched: 7. There are 15 residues in the CDR3. The CDR3 DNA is TGTGCCAGCTCACCCCGACAGGGTAACGCAGATACGCAGTATTTT. It specifies CASSPRQGNADTQYF.

The chain employs TRBV5-4 and TRBJ2-7, with D perhaps matching TRBD1 (5 bases). CDR3 length equals 12 residues. Germline V lookup: CDR1 SGHNT, CDR2 YYREEE (reference sequence). Trimming took off 3 bases at V and 4 bases at J, with 8 bases between the two ends. CDR3 residues: CASSSQGYEQYF. CDR3 DNA: TGTGCCAGCAGCTCTCAGGGTTACGAGCAGTACTTC. Full variable domain (rest looked up from reference TRBV5-4 and TRBJ2-7): ETGVTQSPTHLIKTRGQQVTLRCSSQSGHNTVSWYQQALGQGPQFIFQYYREEENGRGNFPPRFSGLQFPNYSSELNVNALELDDSALYLCASSSQGYEQYFGPGTRLTVT.

This clone was seen only a few times. The chain has TRBV2 and TRBJ1-5; TRBD1 matches at 7 bases. The germline V gene has CDR1 SNHLY and CDR2 FYNNEI. V lost 5 bases, J lost 5 bases, and 6 bases stayed unmatched. The CDR3 is made up of 14 amino acids. In DNA form, the CDR3 reads TGTGCCAGCAGTTCCGACAGGGATGATCAGCCCCAGCATTTT. Its translation: CASSSDRDDQPQHF. Looking up the rest from reference TRBV2 and TRBJ1-5 gives the full variable domain: EPEVTQTPSHQVTQMGQEVILRCVPISNHLYFYWYRQILGQKVEFLVSFYNNEISEKSEIFDDQFSVERPDGSNFTLKIRSTKLEDSAMYFCASSSDRDDQPQHFGDGTRLSIL.

The V and J genes are TRBV5-8 and TRBJ2-7; 9 nucleotides match TRBD1. V shed 6 bases, J shed 5 bases, and the junction held 9 bases outside the gene matches. Germline CDR1 reads SGHTS; CDR2 reads YDEGEE. The length of the CDR3 is 14 residues. The CDR3 coding sequence is TGTGCCAGCATCCCCTGGGACAGGGAGGACGAGCAGTACTTC. Protein: CASIPWDREDEQYF. Looking up the rest from reference TRBV5-8 and TRBJ2-7 gives the full variable domain: EAGVTQSPTHLIKTRGQQATLRCSPISGHTSVYWYQQALGLGLQFLLWYDEGEERNRGNFPPRFSGRQFPNYSSELNVNALELEDSALYLCASIPWDREDEQYFGPGTRLTVT.

The chain recombines TRBV5-4 with TRBJ2-5, with 15 bases identical to TRBD2. J was trimmed by 4 bases and V by 3 bases; bases with no gene match: 4. CDR1 is SGHNT and CDR2 is YYREEE in the germline V gene (reference sequence). The CDR3 sequence is 16 residues long. CDR3 sequence (DNA): TGTGCCAGCAGCTGGGGACTAGCGGGAGGATTAGAGACCCAGTACTTC. Its protein product is CASSWGLAGGLETQYF.

V gene TRBV11-2 combines with J gene TRBJ2-4, with D possibly being TRBD1 (6 bases). Germline assignment: CDR1 SGHAT and CDR2 FQNNGV. The CDR3 is 14 amino acids. Trimming cost V 0 bases and J 7 bases, with 10 bases left between them. Here the CDR3 DNA reads TGTGCCAGCAGCTTAGACAGGGGCCGGAACATTCAGTACTTC. It is translated as CASSLDRGRNIQYF.

The V call is TRBV9, the J call TRBJ2-7; 9 bases align to TRBD1. The germline CDR1 and CDR2 sequences are SGDLS and YYNGEE. The CDR3 sequence is 14 residues long. Trimming removed 3 bases from V and 4 bases from J; junction bases left unmatched: 5. Here the CDR3 reads CASSAGQGNYEQYF. The CDR3 nucleotides are TGTGCCAGCAGCGCTGGACAGGGGAATTACGAGCAGTACTTC. Based on the CDR3 plus reference TRBV9 and TRBJ2-7, the full variable domain is DSGVTQTPKHLITATGQRVTLRCSPRSGDLSVYWYQQSLDQGLQFLIQYYNGEERAKGNILERFSAQQFPDLHSELNLSSLELGDSALYFCASSAGQGNYEQYFGPGTRLTVT.

The J gene is TRBJ2-1, the V gene TRBV19, with D hard to call. CDR1 LNHDA and CDR2 SQIVND come from the germline V gene (reference sequence). Trimming cost V 7 bases and J 6 bases, with 10 bases left between them. This CDR3 spans 12 amino acids. CDR3 nucleotide sequence: TGTGCCAGTACATCTTCGCGCAATGAGCAGTTCTTC. As protein: CASTSSRNEQFF.